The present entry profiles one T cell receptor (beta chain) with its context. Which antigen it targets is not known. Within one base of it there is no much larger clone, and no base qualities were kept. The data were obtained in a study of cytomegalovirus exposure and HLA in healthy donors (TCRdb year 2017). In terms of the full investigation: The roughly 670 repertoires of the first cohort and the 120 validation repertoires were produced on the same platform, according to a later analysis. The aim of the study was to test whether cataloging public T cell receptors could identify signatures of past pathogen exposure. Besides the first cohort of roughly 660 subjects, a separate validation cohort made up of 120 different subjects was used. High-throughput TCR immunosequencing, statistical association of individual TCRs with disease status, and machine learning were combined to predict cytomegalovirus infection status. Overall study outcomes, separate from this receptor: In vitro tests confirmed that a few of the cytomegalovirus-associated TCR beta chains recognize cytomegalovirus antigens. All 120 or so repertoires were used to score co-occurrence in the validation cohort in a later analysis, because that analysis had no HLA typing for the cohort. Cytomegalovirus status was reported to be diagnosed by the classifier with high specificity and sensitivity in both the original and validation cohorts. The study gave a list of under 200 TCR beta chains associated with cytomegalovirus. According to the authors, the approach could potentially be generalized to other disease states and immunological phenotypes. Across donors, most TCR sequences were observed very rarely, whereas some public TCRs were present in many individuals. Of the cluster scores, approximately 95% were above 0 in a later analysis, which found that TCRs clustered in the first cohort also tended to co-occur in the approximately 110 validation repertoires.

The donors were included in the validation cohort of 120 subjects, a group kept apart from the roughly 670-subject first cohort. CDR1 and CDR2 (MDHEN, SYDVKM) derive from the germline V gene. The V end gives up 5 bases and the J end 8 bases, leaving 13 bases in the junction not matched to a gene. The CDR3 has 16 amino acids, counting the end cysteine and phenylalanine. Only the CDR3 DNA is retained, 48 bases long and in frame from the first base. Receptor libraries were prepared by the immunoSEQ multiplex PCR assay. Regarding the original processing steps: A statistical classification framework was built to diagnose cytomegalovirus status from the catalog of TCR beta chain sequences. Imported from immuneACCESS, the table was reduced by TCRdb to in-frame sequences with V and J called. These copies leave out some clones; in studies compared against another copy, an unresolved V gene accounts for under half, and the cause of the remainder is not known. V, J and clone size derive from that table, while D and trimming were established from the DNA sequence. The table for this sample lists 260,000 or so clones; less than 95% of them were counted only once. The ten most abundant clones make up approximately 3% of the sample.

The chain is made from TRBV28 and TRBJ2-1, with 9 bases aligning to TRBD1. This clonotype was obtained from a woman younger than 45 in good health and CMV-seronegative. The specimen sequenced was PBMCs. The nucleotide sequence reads TGTGCCAGCAGTCCACTGCCCGGGACAGGGATCGATGAGCAGTTCTTC. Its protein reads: CASSPLPGTGIDEQFF.